This passage covers 19 T cell receptor beta chains from one sample sequenced in a study of response to subunit inactivated influenza vaccine. TCRdb reprocessed the RT-PCR reads with MiXCR, giving one entry per CDR3 protein. Of 650,000 or so distinct CDR3 sequences listed, 14% are singletons. This material consisted of PBMCs from blood, taken approximately 15 days before vaccination. These receptors were taken from a man in his forties or fifties who received an inactivated influenza vaccine.

The chain combines TRBV7-8 with TRBJ2-7; maybe TRBD2 (5 bases). The CDR3 has 17 residues. Trimming stripped 1 base from V and 0 bases from J, with 16 bases between. From germline, CDR1 is SGHVS and CDR2 FQNEAQ. The CDR3 coding sequence is TGTGCCAGCAGCTTAGGGTCCGGCGGGCTCCACTCCTACGAGCAGTACTTC. Translating it yields CASSLGSGGLHSYEQYF. The entire variable domain, with the rest obtained from reference TRBV7-8 and TRBJ2-7, is as follows: GAGVSQSPRYKVAKRGQDVALRCDPISGHVSLFWYQQALGQGPEFLTYFQNEAQLDKSGLPSDRFFAERPEGSVSTLKIQRTQQEDSAVYLCASSLGSGGLHSYEQYFGPGTRLTVT.

The rearrangement links TRBV29-1 to TRBJ2-1; unclear D gene. Germline CDR1 is SQVTM and CDR2 is ANQGSEA. The CDR3 has 12 amino acids. The V end was cut by 4 bases, the J end by 5 bases, with 9 bases between. CDR3 in DNA: TGCAGCGTTGGCCTTTTGGACAATGAGCAGTTCTTC. Its translation: CSVGLLDNEQFF.

CDR3 sequence reads: CASSVWDYGYTF. The CDR3, as DNA: TGTGCCAGCAGCGTGTGGGACTATGGCTACACCTTC. The gene calls are TRBV9 and TRBJ1-2; D is unresolved. Trimming took off 2 bases at V and 3 bases at J, with 5 bases between the two ends. The CDR3 totals 12 residues. Germline V gene lookup returns CDR1 SGDLS and CDR2 YYNGEE.

There are many counts of this clonotype. The rearrangement links TRBV28 to TRBJ2-3; TRBD2 aligns across 10 bases. CDR1 is MDHEN, CDR2 SYDVKM, per germline. With V trimmed by 4 bases and J by 8 bases, 15 bases remained unmatched. This CDR3 has 17 amino acids. Here the CDR3 DNA reads TGTGCCAGCAGTTCCCCCCCGCCTAGCGGGGGAAGAGGTACGCAGTATTTT. Protein sequence: CASSSPPPSGGRGTQYF.

This clonotype has more than one count but fewer than ten. J is TRBJ2-3 and V is TRBV10-3; a possible D gene is TRBD1 (5 bases). The CDR3 consists of 14 residues. CDR1 is ENHRY, CDR2 SYGVKD, per germline. V lost 4 bases, J lost 6 bases, and 14 bases lay in between. CDR3 coding DNA: TGTGCCATCAGTGCCGACAGTGCCCGGGATACGCAGTATTTT. Translating gives CAISADSARDTQYF.

The chain recombines TRBV10-3 with TRBJ2-3, with 10 bases fitting TRBD2. From germline, CDR1 is ENHRY and CDR2 SYGVKD. The CDR3 totals 15 residues. The trim removed 10 bases at V and 7 bases at J, leaving 14 bases unmatched. This chain's CDR3 is CASGLLAGAPYTQYF. Written as DNA, the CDR3 is TGTGCCAGCGGCCTTCTAGCGGGGGCCCCATATACGCAGTATTTT.

The chain couples TRBV11-2 to TRBJ2-7, with a possible D match to TRBD1 (6 bases). Deletions cut 1 base from V and 3 bases from J, with 13 bases between. CDR1 is SGHAT and CDR2 is FQNNGV in the germline V gene. The CDR3 has 15 amino acids. The CDR3: CASSLVRGGYYEQYF. CDR3 coding DNA: TGTGCCAGCAGCTTAGTCAGGGGTGGTTACTACGAGCAGTACTTC.

This chain uses TRBV20-1 with TRBJ1-1; perhaps TRBD1 as D (5 bases). The CDR3 length is 15 residues. Germline CDR1 DFQATT, CDR2 SNEGSKA (reference sequence). Trimming left V 0 bases short and J 1 base short, with 12 bases between. In DNA, the CDR3 is TGCAGTGCTAGAGATTTTGGCAGGGAGAACACTGAAGCTTTCTTT. It translates to CSARDFGRENTEAFF.

The table lists this clonotype with a few counts. This sequence joins TRBV5-1 and TRBJ1-4, with D uncertain. The V and J ends lost 1 base and 5 bases respectively, with 12 bases between them. This CDR3 region has 15 residues. The germline gives CDR1 SGHRS, CDR2 YFSETQ. CDR3 DNA sequence: TGCGCCAGCAGCTTGCAGGCAAGGCCGAATGAAAAACTGTTTTTT. The encoded protein is CASSLQARPNEKLFF.

The V and J genes are TRBV9 and TRBJ1-2; no clear D. CDR1 SGDLS and CDR2 YYNGEE come from the germline V gene. This CDR3 region has 14 residues. The V end lost 0 bases, the J end lost 4 bases, and 10 bases lay between the germline ends. CDR3 loop: CASSVDGRGYGYTF. The CDR3 DNA reads as TGTGCCAGCAGCGTAGACGGACGTGGCTATGGCTACACCTTC.

There are many counts of this clonotype. The genes are TRBV7-2 and TRBJ2-1; 8 positions match TRBD2. V shed 5 bases and J 8 bases; nucleotides not matched to a gene: 8. Germline CDR1 SGHTA, CDR2 FQGNSA. The CDR3 has 14 residues. CDR3 protein: CASSLRGGRDEQFF. In nucleotides, the CDR3 is TGTGCCAGCAGCCTGCGCGGGGGGCGCGATGAGCAGTTCTTC.

This clonotype was recorded at least ten times. This rearrangement joins TRBV7-2 to TRBJ2-5; TRBD1 matches at 8 bases. V lost 3 bases to trimming and J lost 6 bases; unmatched junction nucleotides: 3. Germline V gene data show CDR1 as SGHTA and CDR2 as FQGNSA. The CDR3 consists of 13 residues. This CDR3 reads CASSFDRGQTQYF. The CDR3, as DNA: TGTGCCAGCAGCTTCGACAGGGGTCAGACCCAGTACTTC.

The chain is built from TRBV6-5 and TRBJ2-5; no firm D call. The CDR3 consists of 14 residues. Germline lookup yields CDR1 MNHEY and CDR2 SVGAGI. Trimming took off 0 bases at V and 1 base at J, with 6 bases between the two ends. CDR3 nucleotide sequence: TGTGCCAGCAGTTACTCGAGCCCCCAAGAGACCCAGTACTTC. Protein sequence: CASSYSSPQETQYF.

This chain connects TRBV7-9 to TRBJ2-1, with no clear D. Germline V gene data show CDR1 as SEHNR and CDR2 as FQNEAQ (reference sequence). The CDR3 has 14 amino acids. Between the trimmed V and J ends, which lost 5 bases and 0 bases, there was a span of 8 bases. This CDR3 reads CASSLHTSYNEQFF. The CDR3, as DNA: TGTGCCAGCAGCCTCCACACCTCCTACAATGAGCAGTTCTTC.

This clonotype has more than one count but fewer than ten. The chain recombines TRBV5-1 with TRBJ2-7; 9 bases match TRBD1. CDR3 length: 16 amino acids. V gave up 4 bases and J gave up 1 base; unmatched junction bases: 9. Germline assignment: CDR1 SGHRS and CDR2 YFSETQ. In nucleotides, the CDR3 is TGCGCCAGCAGCCTGGGGACAGGGTATAGTTCCTACGAGCAGTACTTC. As protein: CASSLGTGYSSYEQYF.

There are a few counts of this clonotype. The chain carries TRBV20-1 and TRBJ2-7; TRBD1 matches at 10 bases. CDR3 length: 13 amino acids. Germline assignment: CDR1 DFQATT and CDR2 SNEGSKA (reference sequence). The CDR3 sequence: CSRGTGATYEQYF. CDR3 nucleotides: TGCAGCCGTGGGACAGGGGCGACCTACGAGCAGTACTTC.

The genes are TRBV5-1 and TRBJ1-1; tentative D call: TRBD1 (5 bases). The germline V gene encodes CDR1 SGHRS and CDR2 YFSETQ. This CDR3 region has 16 residues. V lost 4 bases and J lost 4, with 20 bases in between. CDR3 loop: CASSVAGPLTRTEAFF. The CDR3 DNA sequence: TGCGCCAGCAGCGTCGCGGGGCCGTTGACTCGCACTGAAGCTTTCTTT.

V usage is TRBV5-1 and J usage is TRBJ2-6; no reliable D call. Germline CDR1 reads SGHRS; CDR2 reads YFSETQ. V was pared by 4 bases and J by 4 bases, with 12 bases between. This CDR3 comprises 15 residues. The CDR3 region has the DNA TGCGCCAGCAGCGTGGACCCCTTCGGGGCCAACGTCCTGACTTTC. Protein product: CASSVDPFGANVLTF.

There are a few counts of this clonotype. This chain connects TRBV29-1 to TRBJ1-1, with TRBD1 matching 9 bases. Germline V gene lookup returns CDR1 SQVTM and CDR2 ANQGSEA. The CDR3 has 12 amino acids. V lost 6 bases and J lost 4; bases outside the gene matches: 3. The CDR3 nucleotides read TGCAGCGTGCGGGACAGGGCCACTGAAGCTTTCTTT. As protein: CSVRDRATEAFF.